This record looks at one TCR beta chain sequence and its context. Its target is not known. Treatment denoted: roughly ten-day PBMC culture with coronavirus spike peptide pools or control peptides (ViraFEST assay). CD4+ T cells of the unexposed donor were collected before the COVID-19 pandemic (2011-2018). Germline V gene data show CDR1 as SGHTA and CDR2 as FQGNSA. CDR3 length equals 14 residues. With 6 bases removed from V and 0 bases from J, the gap between germline ends came to 11 bases. The sample is drawn from a study of vaccination and CD4 T cells after COVID-19. Sequence data for DNA of cultured CD4+ T cells were generated by the Oncomine TCR Beta short-read assay. The template was genomic DNA from cultured CD4+ T cells. In TCRdb, the PCR reads were re-called with MiXCR into one record per CDR3 protein. Of roughly 10,000 distinct CDR3 sequences in the sample, approximately 44% were seen once.

This chain connects TRBV7-2 to TRBJ1-1, with unresolved D. This clonotype was sampled from a human donor in good health. The sequencing sample was made of CD4+ T cells from blood, cultured in vitro. Here the CDR3 DNA reads TGTGCCAGCAGGCCAGTGGGTTTGAACACTGAAGCTTTCTTT. Translated: CASRPVGLNTEAFF.